Listed below are T cell receptor beta chains from one sample, sequenced in a study of T cells in Graves' hyperthyroidism and ophthalmopathy. TCRdb called the multiplex PCR reads again in MiXCR, with one record for every CDR3 protein. Among about 200,000 distinct CDR3 sequences listed, around 17% were seen once. The sample comprised blood. These TCRs come from a man in his forties with Graves' hyperthyroidism. Each CDR3 is given with its conserved first and last residue. The D gene is left open where the match is weak. Clone size is shown for a subset of rows, as once, few, many or a class of expanded clone.

V gene,clone size,D gene,J gene,CDR3 length,CDR3 protein,CDR3 DNA
TRBV7-9,many,TRBD2,TRBJ2-3,15,CASSFQAGGTDTQYF,TGTGCCAGCAGCTTCCAAGCGGGGGGCACAGATACGCAGTATTTT
TRBV7-9,NA,NA,TRBJ2-5,17,CASSLPQGGRGKETQYF,TGTGCCAGCAGCTTACCCCAGGGTGGGAGAGGGAAAGAGACCCAGTACTTC
TRBV4-1,few,NA,TRBJ1-5,15,CASSQDGRGNQPQHF,TGCGCCAGCAGCCAAGACGGCAGGGGAAATCAGCCCCAGCATTTT
TRBV5-4,few,TRBD1,TRBJ2-3,16,CASSLSTGGVTDTQYF,TGTGCCAGCAGCTTGTCGACAGGGGGCGTGACAGATACGCAGTATTTT
TRBV9,NA,NA,TRBJ2-7,15,CASSVNTHSSYEQYF,TGTGCCAGCAGCGTCAACACCCACAGCTCCTACGAGCAGTACTTC
TRBV28,NA,TRBD1,TRBJ1-2,12,CASSSGQGGYTF,TGTGCCAGCAGCTCCGGACAGGGGGGCTACACCTTC
TRBV29-1,NA,NA,TRBJ2-5,11,CSVEEGQGLYF,TGCAGCGTTGAAGAGGGCCAGGGCCTATACTTC
TRBV6-4,once,NA,TRBJ1-1,13,CASSDSIGARAFF,TGTGCCAGCAGTGACTCGATCGGGGCCCGAGCTTTCTTT
TRBV30,many,NA,TRBJ1-2,15,CAWSEVNTGRYGYTF,TGTGCCTGGAGTGAAGTTAATACGGGGCGCTATGGCTACACCTTC
TRBV6-1,few,TRBD1,TRBJ1-5,15,CASSEFGQGVQPQHF,TGTGCCAGCAGTGAATTTGGACAGGGGGTCCAGCCCCAGCATTTT
TRBV29-1,many,TRBD1,TRBJ2-1,13,CSVGTGGFGEQFF,TGCAGCGTTGGGACAGGGGGGTTTGGCGAGCAGTTCTTC
TRBV20-1,many,NA,TRBJ1-1,13,CSASQGLNTEAFF,TGCAGTGCTAGTCAAGGCTTGAACACTGAAGCTTTCTTT
TRBV7-9,many,TRBD2,TRBJ2-1,14,CASTSRVAGGEQFF,TGTGCCAGCACCTCACGAGTAGCGGGGGGTGAGCAGTTCTTC
TRBV10-3,many,TRBD2,TRBJ2-5,18,CAPNTRDNRLARRETQYF,TGTGCCCCCAACACCCGGGACAATCGACTAGCGAGGAGAGAGACCCAGTACTTC
TRBV25-1,few,NA,TRBJ1-5,15,CASASVGGGNQPQHF,TGTGCCAGCGCCTCGGTGGGGGGTGGCAATCAGCCCCAGCATTTT
TRBV7-8,many,TRBD1,TRBJ2-7,16,CASSPGGVTGGGEQYF,TGTGCCAGCAGCCCAGGGGGGGTGACAGGGGGCGGCGAGCAGTACTTC
TRBV7-9,NA,NA,TRBJ2-1,16,CASSLFRRLGANEQFF,TGTGCCAGCAGCTTATTTAGGCGACTAGGGGCAAATGAGCAGTTCTTC
TRBV20-1,few,NA,TRBJ1-1,12,CSARARRTEAFF,TGCAGTGCTAGAGCGCGAAGGACTGAAGCTTTCTTT
TRBV6-1,many,TRBD1,TRBJ2-7,14,CASSDRDSNYEQYF,TGTGCCAGCAGTGACCGGGACAGTAACTACGAGCAGTACTTC
TRBV7-9,NA,NA,TRBJ2-2,13,CAGRGANTGELFF,TGTGCCGGGAGAGGCGCCAACACCGGGGAGCTGTTTTTT
TRBV28,many,NA,TRBJ1-5,15,CASSLAGVSNQPQHF,TGTGCCAGCAGCCTAGCAGGGGTGAGCAATCAGCCCCAGCATTTT
TRBV28,NA,TRBD2,TRBJ2-2,16,CASNTLAGGNTGELFF,TGTGCCAGCAATACCCTAGCGGGGGGGAACACCGGGGAGCTGTTTTTT
TRBV6-5,NA,NA,TRBJ2-7,15,CASSYLGTTSYEQYF,TGTGCCAGCAGTTACCTCGGGACGACTTCCTACGAGCAGTACTTC
TRBV28,few,TRBD2,TRBJ2-3,15,CASSPHSGGTDTQYF,TGTGCCAGCAGTCCCCATAGCGGGGGCACAGATACGCAGTATTTT
TRBV20-1,many,NA,TRBJ1-1,12,CSADRQDPEAFF,TGCAGTGCCGACCGGCAAGATCCCGAAGCTTTCTTT
TRBV28,many,TRBD1,TRBJ1-2,17,CASSLPIGQGPRLGYTF,TGTGCCAGCAGTCTACCGATAGGACAGGGACCACGCCTGGGCTACACCTTC
TRBV4-2,NA,NA,TRBJ2-7,14,CASSPSRDPYEQYF,TGTGCCAGCAGTCCGAGCAGGGATCCTTACGAGCAGTACTTC
TRBV20-1,many,NA,TRBJ2-5,13,CSAIGTWEETQYF,TGCAGTGCTATCGGGACCTGGGAAGAGACCCAGTACTTC
TRBV2,many,NA,TRBJ2-5,11,CASTRLETQYF,TGTGCCAGCACTCGGTTAGAGACCCAGTACTTC
TRBV30,many,NA,TRBJ2-7,12,CAWRAQPTTQYF,TGTGCCTGGAGGGCACAACCTACGACGCAGTACTTC
TRBV20-1,many,NA,TRBJ2-1,13,CSASSGTYNEQFF,TGCAGTGCTAGCTCGGGGACCTACAATGAGCAGTTCTTC
TRBV6-1,few,NA,TRBJ2-5,14,CASSELTSRRGQYF,TGTGCCAGCAGTGAACTGACCTCCAGAAGGGGCCAGTACTTC
TRBV18,few,TRBD1,TRBJ1-5,15,CASSLGQGNVQPQHF,TGTGCCAGCTCACTAGGACAGGGGAATGTTCAGCCCCAGCATTTT
TRBV10-3,NA,TRBD1,TRBJ2-7,14,CAISESIGTVEQYF,TGTGCCATCAGTGAGTCCATTGGGACAGTCGAGCAGTACTTC
TRBV5-1,few,NA,TRBJ2-7,14,CASRRSLGSYEQYF,TGCGCCAGCCGCCGTTCGTTGGGCTCCTACGAGCAGTACTTC
TRBV5-6,NA,NA,TRBJ1-4,15,CASSFLTMGDGKLFF,TGTGCCAGCAGCTTCTTGACCATGGGTGATGGAAAACTGTTTTTT
TRBV9,few,TRBD2,TRBJ2-3,16,CASSVMGGASTDTQYF,TGTGCCAGCAGCGTAATGGGAGGGGCCAGCACAGATACGCAGTATTTT
TRBV19,NA,NA,TRBJ2-2,16,CASSIDAQENTGELFF,TGTGCCAGTAGTATAGATGCACAGGAGAACACCGGGGAGCTGTTTTTT
TRBV9,NA,TRBD1,TRBJ1-5,17,CASSVGDGQGADQPQHF,TGTGCCAGCAGCGTAGGAGACGGACAGGGGGCCGATCAGCCCCAGCATTTT
TRBV7-2,many,TRBD2,TRBJ2-1,15,CASSLLGLAEIEQFF,TGTGCCAGCAGCTTACTCGGACTAGCGGAGATTGAGCAGTTCTTC
TRBV5-6,many,NA,TRBJ2-4,16,CASSARGRLAKNIQYF,TGTGCCAGCAGCGCCCGGGGACGGCTAGCCAAAAACATTCAGTACTTC
TRBV9,few,NA,TRBJ2-1,13,CASSSPRDNEQFF,TGTGCCAGCAGCTCCCCCCGGGACAATGAGCAGTTCTTC
TRBV7-2,many,NA,TRBJ1-1,13,CASSQEWGTEAFF,TGTGCCAGCAGCCAAGAATGGGGCACTGAAGCTTTCTTT
TRBV10-2,many,TRBD1,TRBJ1-5,15,CASSESGTGQGPQHF,TGCGCCAGCAGTGAGTCCGGGACAGGCCAAGGGCCCCAGCATTTT
TRBV5-1,many,TRBD1,TRBJ1-1,14,CASSSKTGAPEAFF,TGCGCCAGCAGCTCGAAGACAGGGGCCCCTGAAGCTTTCTTT
TRBV7-3,NA,TRBD1,TRBJ2-7,15,CASSLTGTGGDEQYF,TGTGCCAGCAGCTTAACTGGGACAGGGGGGGACGAGCAGTACTTC
TRBV28,NA,NA,TRBJ2-7,15,CASSFPISSPYEQYF,TGTGCCAGCAGTTTCCCCATCAGTTCCCCCTACGAGCAGTACTTC
TRBV6-1,many,TRBD1,TRBJ2-1,15,CASSRDRDVYNEQFF,TGTGCCAGCAGCCGGGACAGGGACGTCTACAATGAGCAGTTCTTC
TRBV7-2,many,NA,TRBJ1-2,14,CASSRGQSVYGYTF,TGTGCCAGCAGCAGAGGACAGTCGGTTTATGGCTACACCTTC
TRBV20-1,many,TRBD1,TRBJ2-7,14,CSAGGQGASYEQYF,TGCAGTGCCGGGGGACAGGGGGCCTCCTACGAGCAGTACTTC
TRBV28,many,NA,TRBJ1-4,14,CASSTAATNEKLFF,TGTGCCAGCAGTACAGCAGCAACTAATGAAAAACTGTTTTTT
TRBV18,many,TRBD2,TRBJ2-5,14,CASSPGGGQETQYF,TGTGCCAGCTCACCAGGCGGGGGCCAAGAGACCCAGTACTTC